Here is one T cell receptor (beta chain) with its context. Enrollees, roughly 18 to 89 years old, lived in about two dozen US areas. Germline CDR1 reads SGHTA; CDR2 reads FQGTGA. CDR3 size: 15 residues. V gave up 0 bases and J gave up 6 bases, with 14 bases separating them. The data belong to a study of blood T cell repertoires in COVID-19. Study-level information: T cells, B-cell-depleted T cells, or PBMCs provided the cDNA or gDNA that served as material.

Original processing methods: By means of reference gene primer amplification, nucleated cell counts were estimated. The table came from immunoSEQ multiplex PCR; TCRdb's copy has only in-frame clones and leaves some out. Clone size and V and J calls were adopted from that table, with D and trimming inferred from the DNA. The table has around 170,000 clones, around 80% seen once. This chain joins TRBV7-3 and TRBJ1-2; D possibly corresponds to TRBD1 (6 bases). The specimen was PBMCs or T cells enriched from blood (not recorded which). The receptor's source is a man aged 50-60 years who had recovered from COVID-19. CDR3 sequence (DNA): TGTGCCAGCAGCTTAACAGGAGGCAGGGGAGATGGCTACACCTTC. It encodes CASSLTGGRGDGYTF.